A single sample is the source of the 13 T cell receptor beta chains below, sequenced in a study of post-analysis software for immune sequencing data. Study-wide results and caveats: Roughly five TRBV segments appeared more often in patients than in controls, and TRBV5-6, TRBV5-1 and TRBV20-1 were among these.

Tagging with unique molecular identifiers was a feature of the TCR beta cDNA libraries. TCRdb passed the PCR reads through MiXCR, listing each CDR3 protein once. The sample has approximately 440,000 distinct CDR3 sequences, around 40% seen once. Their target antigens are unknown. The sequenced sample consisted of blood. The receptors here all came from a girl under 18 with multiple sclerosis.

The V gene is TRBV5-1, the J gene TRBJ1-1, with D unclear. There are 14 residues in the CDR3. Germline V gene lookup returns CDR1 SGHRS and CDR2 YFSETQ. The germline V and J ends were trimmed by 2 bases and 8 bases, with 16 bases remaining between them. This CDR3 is CASSFGVSLEEAFF. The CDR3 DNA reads TGCGCCAGCAGCTTCGGAGTAAGTTTGGAAGAAGCTTTCTTT. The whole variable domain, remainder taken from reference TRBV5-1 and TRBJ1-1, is KAGVTQTPRYLIKTRGQQVTLSCSPISGHRSVSWYQQTPGQGLQFLFEYFSETQRNKGNFPGRFSGRQFSNSRSEMNVSTLELGDSALYLCASSFGVSLEEAFFGQGTRLTVV.

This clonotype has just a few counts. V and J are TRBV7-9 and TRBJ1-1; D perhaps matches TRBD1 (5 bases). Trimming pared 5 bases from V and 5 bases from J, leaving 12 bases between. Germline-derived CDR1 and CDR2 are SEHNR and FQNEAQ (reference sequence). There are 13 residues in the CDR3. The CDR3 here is CASSLTQGTEAFF. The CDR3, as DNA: TGTGCCAGCAGCCTTACCCAGGGTACTGAAGCTTTCTTT.

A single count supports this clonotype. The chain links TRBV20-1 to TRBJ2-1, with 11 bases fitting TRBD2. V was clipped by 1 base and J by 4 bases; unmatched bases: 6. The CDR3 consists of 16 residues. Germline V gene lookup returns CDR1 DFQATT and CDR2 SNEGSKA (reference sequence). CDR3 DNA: TGCAGTGCTAGAGTAGGGCGACTAGCGGGGTACAATGAGCAGTTCTTC. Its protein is CSARVGRLAGYNEQFF.

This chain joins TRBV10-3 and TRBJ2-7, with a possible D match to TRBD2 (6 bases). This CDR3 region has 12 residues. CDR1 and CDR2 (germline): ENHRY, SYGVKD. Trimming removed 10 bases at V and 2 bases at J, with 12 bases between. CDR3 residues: CASGGTAYEQYF. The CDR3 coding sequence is TGTGCCAGCGGCGGGACCGCCTACGAGCAGTACTTC.

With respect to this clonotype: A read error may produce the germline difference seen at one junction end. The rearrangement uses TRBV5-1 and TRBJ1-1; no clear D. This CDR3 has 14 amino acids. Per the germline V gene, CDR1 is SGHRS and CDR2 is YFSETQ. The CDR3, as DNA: TGCGCCAGCAGCTTGGAACATAAGAACACCGAAGCTTTCTTT. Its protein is CASSLEHKNTEAFF.

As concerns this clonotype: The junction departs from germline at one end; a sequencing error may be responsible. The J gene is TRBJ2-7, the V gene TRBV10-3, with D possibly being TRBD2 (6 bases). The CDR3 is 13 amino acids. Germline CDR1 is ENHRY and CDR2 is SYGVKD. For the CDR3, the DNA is TGTGCCATCGGGAGGCCCTCCTCCTACAAGCAGTACTTC. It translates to CAIGRPSSYKQYF.

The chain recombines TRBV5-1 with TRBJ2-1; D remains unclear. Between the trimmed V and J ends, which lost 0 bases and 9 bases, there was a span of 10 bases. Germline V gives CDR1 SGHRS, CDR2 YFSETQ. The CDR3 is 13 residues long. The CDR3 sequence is CASSLVEFSEQFF. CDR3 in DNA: TGCGCCAGCAGCTTGGTCGAGTTTAGTGAGCAGTTCTTC.

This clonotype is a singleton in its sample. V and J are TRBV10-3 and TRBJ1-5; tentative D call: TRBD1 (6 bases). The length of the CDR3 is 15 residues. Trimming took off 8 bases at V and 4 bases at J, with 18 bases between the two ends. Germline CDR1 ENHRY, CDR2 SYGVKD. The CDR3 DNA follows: TGTGCCATCCAAGCCACAGGGAGTCCTAATCAGCCCCAGCATTTT. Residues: CAIQATGSPNQPQHF.

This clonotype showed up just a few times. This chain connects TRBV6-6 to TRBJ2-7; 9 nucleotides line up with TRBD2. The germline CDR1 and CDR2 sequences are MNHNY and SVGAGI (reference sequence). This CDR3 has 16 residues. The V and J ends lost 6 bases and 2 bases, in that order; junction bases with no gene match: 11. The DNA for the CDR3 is TGTGCCAGCAGGGGTAGCGGGAGTGTAGAGGCCTACGAGCAGTACTTC. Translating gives CASRGSGSVEAYEQYF.

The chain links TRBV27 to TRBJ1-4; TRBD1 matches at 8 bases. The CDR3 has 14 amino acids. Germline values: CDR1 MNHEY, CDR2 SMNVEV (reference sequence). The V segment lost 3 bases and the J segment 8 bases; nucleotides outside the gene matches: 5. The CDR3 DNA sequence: TGTGCCAGCAGTTTGGGTCAGGGGGCAGAAAAACTGTTTTTT. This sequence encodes CASSLGQGAEKLFF.

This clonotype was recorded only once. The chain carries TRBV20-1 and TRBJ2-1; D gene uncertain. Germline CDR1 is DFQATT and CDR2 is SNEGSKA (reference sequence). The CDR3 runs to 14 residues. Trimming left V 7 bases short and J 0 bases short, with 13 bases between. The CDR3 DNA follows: TGCAGTGTTAGCCGCGGCAGCTCCTACAATGAGCAGTTCTTC. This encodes CSVSRGSSYNEQFF.

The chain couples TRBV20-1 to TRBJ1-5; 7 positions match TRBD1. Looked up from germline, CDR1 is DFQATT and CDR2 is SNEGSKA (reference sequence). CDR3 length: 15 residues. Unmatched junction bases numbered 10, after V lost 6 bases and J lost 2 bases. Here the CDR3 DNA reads TGCAGTGCAGACGGGACAGCTAGGGGCAATCAGCCCCAGCATTTT. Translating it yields CSADGTARGNQPQHF.

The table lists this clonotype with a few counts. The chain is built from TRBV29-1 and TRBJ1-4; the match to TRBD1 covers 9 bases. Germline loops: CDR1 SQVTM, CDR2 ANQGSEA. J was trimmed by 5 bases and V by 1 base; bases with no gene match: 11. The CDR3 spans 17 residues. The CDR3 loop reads CSVEVPGQGSPNEKLFF. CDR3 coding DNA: TGCAGCGTTGAAGTTCCGGGACAGGGATCACCCAATGAAAAACTGTTTTTT.